This T cell receptor (beta chain) stems from a study of T cell responses to AZD1222 COVID-19 vaccine. General study results and limits: In all cases, repertoires were sampled only after the peak T cell response.

As to this clone: The antigen is unknown.

Sequencing was performed with immunoSEQ multiplex PCR; in TCRdb, only in-frame clones are kept and a portion is missing. The sample shows over 85,000 clones, about 88% of them seen only once. The V gene's germline CDR1 is LGHDT and CDR2 YNNKEL (reference sequence). The CDR3 extends over 16 amino acids. V was shortened by 4 bases and J by 2 bases, with 14 bases between the two germline ends. Researchers grouped second doses given at about 4 or about 12 weeks into one pool. Here the sequenced sample was peripheral blood, taken 28 days after the second AZD1222 dose. This sequence was found in an adult who received the AZD1222 COVID-19 vaccine. The chain has TRBV3-1 (or the pseudogene TRBV3-2) and TRBJ1-4; D may be TRBD1 (5 bases). The CDR3 reads CASSLEQDSTNEKLFF. The DNA for the CDR3 is TGTGCCAGCAGCCTCGAACAGGATTCGACTAATGAAAAACTGTTTTTT.